This T cell receptor beta chain was sequenced during a study of identical twins (dated by TCRdb to 2016 to 2018). In terms of the full investigation: To test whether fetal clonotypes persist, the study used deep sequencing on TCR alpha and beta repertoires from monozygotic twins, unrelated adults of various ages, and cord blood. To rule out contamination, the twin experiments were replicated at different times with different library preparation protocols.

The library was made by 5' RACE. Sequencing was carried out with an Illumina HiSeq 2000. A universal primer binding site was added through template switching, and the final cDNA carried a unique molecular identifier so that TCR cDNA molecules could be counted accurately. Specific primers in the conserved constant-segment region were used to synthesize first-strand cDNA for the TCR alpha and beta chains. Each cDNA library was double barcoded, with a SMART-Mk sample barcode plus Illumina barcodes, to control for contamination. TruSeq adapter sequences along with Illumina sample barcodes were introduced in two successive PCR steps. The Illumina HiSeq platform was used with custom primers to sequence TCR alpha and beta cDNA libraries. As for how the authors treated the data: Raw reads were processed with MiGEC to extract unique molecular identifiers, and MiXCR was used to determine CDR3 positions. For each individual, recombination models were inferred using an EM algorithm with the repgenHMM and IGoR tools. Shared clonotypes were analyzed with the tcR package in R, and sharing was normalized by the product of cloneset sizes. To study raw recombination free of thymic and clonal selection effects, out-of-frame nonproductive sequences were analyzed. The public reads were quality trimmed at Q25 with fastp and then assembled into clones with MiXCR by TCRdb, keeping productive beta chains. Records with the same CDR3 protein are collapsed into one entry carrying the most frequent genes and DNA. TCRdb, rather than the study authors, made the V and J calls. Counted in this sample were around 490,000 distinct CDR3 sequences; roughly an eighth of them appeared once. The top ten hold about 0.94% of the sample.

About this clonotype: It has no known antigen specificity. Base-call qualities are not available, and no considerably larger clone is one nucleotide away.

Points the paper makes about the study in general: Recombination models systematically underestimated out-of-frame TCR alpha sharing in monozygotic twins but agreed with sharing between unrelated individuals. Because the same donors could not be followed over many years, the conclusions relied on cross-sectional statistical analysis. Fewer insertions were carried by abundant cord blood beta clonotypes; a weaker similar trend was observed in young adult naive repertoires, while no such trend was observed in memory repertoires. Compared with coincidental sharing between unrelated individuals, out-of-frame TCR alpha sequences shared between twins showed an excess of sequences with low generation probability. Invariant T cells such as MAIT and iNKT could partly confound zero-insertion analyses, though diverse VJ usage argued against this for most clonotypes. The excess sharing between twins in beta out-of-frame sequences was weaker because fewer shared sequences reduced the signal-to-noise ratio.

Every donor was a healthy Caucasian. The twin cohort comprised three pairs of female monozygotic twins, all aged roughly 18 to 29 years. Positive isolation kits from Invitrogen were used to isolate CD4+ and CD8+ T cell populations. V is cut back by 4 bases and J by 3 bases, with 13 bases in the junction unmatched. The CDR3, cysteine through phenylalanine, is 19 amino acids long. The entry retains the CDR3 DNA only, 57 bases that are in frame from base 1. CDR1 and CDR2 (KGHDR, SFDVKD) derive from the germline V gene. The sample also formed part of further work on yellow fever vaccine responses in identical twins. As the second study states: According to the authors, the vaccine-induced T cell response in identical twins seemed to be partly convergent and partly specific to each individual. In the study, vaccine-responding T cell clones were precisely tracked in identical twins.

The chain employs TRBV24-1 and TRBJ2-3; TRBD2 agrees with 12 junctional bases. The receptor was derived from a woman younger than 35 in good health. The sample taken for sequencing was CD4+ T cells sorted from blood. Read as DNA, the sequence is TGTGCCACCAGTGACCCCGGGGCTAGCGGGGGGGTAAGGACAGATACGCAGTATTTT. This sequence encodes CATSDPGASGGVRTDTQYF.